This TCR beta chain was sequenced in a study of cytomegalovirus exposure and HLA in healthy donors. The CDR3 runs to 14 residues. V shed 7 bases and J 10 bases; nucleotides not matched to a gene: 13. The germline CDR1 and CDR2 sequences are SQVTM and ANQGSEA. The PCR ran on 60 Vbeta and 13 Jbeta primers. Profiling relied on immunoSEQ multiplex PCR, and the TCRdb table lists in-frame clones only, not all of them. This table holds over 150,000 clones, over 80% found once. The sequenced sample was PBMCs. This receptor was obtained from a boy under 10 years old in good health and CMV-seronegative. The chain uses TRBV29-1 and TRBJ2-1, with 10 bases identical to TRBD2. The CDR3 DNA is TGCAGCGCCCCAAAGGGAACTAGCGGGGCAGAGCAGTTCTTC. This encodes CSAPKGTSGAEQFF.